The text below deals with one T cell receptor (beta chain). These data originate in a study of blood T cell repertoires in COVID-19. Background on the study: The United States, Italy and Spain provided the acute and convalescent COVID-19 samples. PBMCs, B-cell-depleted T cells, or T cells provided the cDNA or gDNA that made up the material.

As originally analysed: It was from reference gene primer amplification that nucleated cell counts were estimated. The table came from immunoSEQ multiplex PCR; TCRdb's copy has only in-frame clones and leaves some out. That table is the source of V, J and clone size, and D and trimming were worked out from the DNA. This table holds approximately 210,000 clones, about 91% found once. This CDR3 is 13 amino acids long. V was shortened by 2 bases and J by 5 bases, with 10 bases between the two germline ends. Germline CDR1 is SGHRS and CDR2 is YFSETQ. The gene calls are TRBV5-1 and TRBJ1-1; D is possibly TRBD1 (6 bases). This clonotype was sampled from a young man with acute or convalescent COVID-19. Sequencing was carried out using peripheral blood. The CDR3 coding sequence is TGCGCCAGCAGCTTCGACACAGGGACTGAAGCTTTCTTT. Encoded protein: CASSFDTGTEAFF.